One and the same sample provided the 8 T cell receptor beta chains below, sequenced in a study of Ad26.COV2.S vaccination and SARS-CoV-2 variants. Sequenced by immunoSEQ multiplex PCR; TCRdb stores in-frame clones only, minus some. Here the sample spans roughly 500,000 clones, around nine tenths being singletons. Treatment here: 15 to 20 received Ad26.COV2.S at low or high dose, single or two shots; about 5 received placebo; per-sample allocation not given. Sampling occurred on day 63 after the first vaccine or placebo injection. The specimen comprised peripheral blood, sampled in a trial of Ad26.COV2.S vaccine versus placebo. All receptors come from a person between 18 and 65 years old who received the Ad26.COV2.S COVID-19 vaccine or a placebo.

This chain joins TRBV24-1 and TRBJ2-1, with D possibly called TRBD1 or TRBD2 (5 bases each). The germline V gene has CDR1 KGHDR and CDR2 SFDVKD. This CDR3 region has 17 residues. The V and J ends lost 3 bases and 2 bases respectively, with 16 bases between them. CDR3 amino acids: CATSDPGTGGPYNEQFF. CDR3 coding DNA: TGTGCCACCAGTGATCCCGGGACCGGTGGCCCCTACAATGAGCAGTTCTTC.

CDR3 sequence (DNA): TGCGCCAGCAGCCAAGCCCCGAACCGATTGATCGGGACCCAGTACTTC. The encoded protein is CASSQAPNRLIGTQYF. The gene calls are TRBV4-3 and TRBJ2-5; D unclear. The CDR3 contains 16 residues. V was trimmed by 1 base and J by 7 bases, leaving 19 bases between them. Looked up from germline, CDR1 is LGHNA and CDR2 is YSLEER.

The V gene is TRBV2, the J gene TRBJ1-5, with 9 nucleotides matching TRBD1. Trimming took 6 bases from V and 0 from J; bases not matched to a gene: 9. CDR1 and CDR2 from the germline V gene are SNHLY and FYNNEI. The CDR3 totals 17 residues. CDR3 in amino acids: CASSQTGGKYSNQPQHF. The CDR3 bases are TGTGCCAGCAGCCAGACAGGGGGGAAATATAGCAATCAGCCCCAGCATTTT.

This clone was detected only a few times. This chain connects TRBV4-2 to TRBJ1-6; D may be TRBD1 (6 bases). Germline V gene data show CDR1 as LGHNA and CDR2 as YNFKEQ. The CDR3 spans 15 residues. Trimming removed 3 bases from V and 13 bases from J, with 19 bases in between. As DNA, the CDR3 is TGTGCCAGCAGCCAGGCAACAGGGACGACGGCTCCCCTCCACTTT. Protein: CASSQATGTTAPLHF.

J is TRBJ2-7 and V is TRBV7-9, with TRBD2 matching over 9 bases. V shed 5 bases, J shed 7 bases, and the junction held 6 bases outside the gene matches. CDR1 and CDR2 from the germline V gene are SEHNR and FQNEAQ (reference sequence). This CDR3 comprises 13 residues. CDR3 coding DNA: TGTGCCAGCAGCCAAGCGGGAGGAGGGGAGCAGTACTTC. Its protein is CASSQAGGGEQYF.

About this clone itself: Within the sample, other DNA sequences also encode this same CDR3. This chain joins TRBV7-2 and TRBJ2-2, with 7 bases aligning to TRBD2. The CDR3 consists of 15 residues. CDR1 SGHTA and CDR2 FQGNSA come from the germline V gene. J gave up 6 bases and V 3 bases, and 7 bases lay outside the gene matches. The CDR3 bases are TGTGCCAGCAGCTTGCGTTTAGGGAGGGCCGGGGAGCTGTTTTTT. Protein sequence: CASSLRLGRAGELFF.

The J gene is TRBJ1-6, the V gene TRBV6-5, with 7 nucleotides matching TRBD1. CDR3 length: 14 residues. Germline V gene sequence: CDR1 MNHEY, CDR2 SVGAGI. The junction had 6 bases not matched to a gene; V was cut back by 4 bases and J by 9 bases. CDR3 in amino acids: CASSSLQGSSPLHF. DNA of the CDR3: TGTGCCAGCAGTTCCCTACAGGGGAGTTCACCCCTCCACTTT.

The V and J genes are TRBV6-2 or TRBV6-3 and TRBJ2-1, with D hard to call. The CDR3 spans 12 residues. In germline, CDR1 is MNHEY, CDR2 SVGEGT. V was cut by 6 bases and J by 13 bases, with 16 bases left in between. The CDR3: CASSPTLSFQFF. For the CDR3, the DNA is TGTGCCAGCAGCCCAACCCTCTCTTTCCAGTTCTTC.